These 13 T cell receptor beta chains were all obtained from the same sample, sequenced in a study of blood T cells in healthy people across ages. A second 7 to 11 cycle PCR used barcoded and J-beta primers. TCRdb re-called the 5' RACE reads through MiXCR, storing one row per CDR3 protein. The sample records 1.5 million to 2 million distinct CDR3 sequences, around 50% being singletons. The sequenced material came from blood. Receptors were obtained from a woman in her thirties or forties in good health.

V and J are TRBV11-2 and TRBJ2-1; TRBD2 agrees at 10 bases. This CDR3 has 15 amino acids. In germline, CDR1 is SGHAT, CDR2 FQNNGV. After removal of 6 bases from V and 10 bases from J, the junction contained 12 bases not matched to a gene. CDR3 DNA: TGTGCCAGCAGACCCCGCGTTGGACTAGCGGCCGAGCAGTTCTTC. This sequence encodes CASRPRVGLAAEQFF. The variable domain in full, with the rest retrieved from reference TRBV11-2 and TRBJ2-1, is EAGVAQSPRYKIIEKRQSVAFWCNPISGHATLYWYQQILGQGPKLLIQFQNNGVVDDSQLPKDRFSAERLKGVDSTLKIQPAKLEDSAVYLCASRPRVGLAAEQFFGPGTRLTVL.

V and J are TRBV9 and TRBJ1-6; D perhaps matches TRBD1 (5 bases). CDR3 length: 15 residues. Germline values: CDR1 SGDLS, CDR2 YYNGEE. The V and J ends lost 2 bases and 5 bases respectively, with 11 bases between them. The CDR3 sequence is CASSVGRVDNSPLHF. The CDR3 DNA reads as TGTGCCAGCAGCGTGGGACGAGTTGATAATTCACCCCTCCACTTT.

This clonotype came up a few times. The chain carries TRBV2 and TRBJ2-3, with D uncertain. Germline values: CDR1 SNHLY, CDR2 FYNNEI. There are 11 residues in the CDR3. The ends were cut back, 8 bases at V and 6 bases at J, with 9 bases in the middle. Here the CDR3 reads CASPLRDTQYF. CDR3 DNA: TGTGCCAGCCCCCTTAGGGATACGCAGTATTTT.

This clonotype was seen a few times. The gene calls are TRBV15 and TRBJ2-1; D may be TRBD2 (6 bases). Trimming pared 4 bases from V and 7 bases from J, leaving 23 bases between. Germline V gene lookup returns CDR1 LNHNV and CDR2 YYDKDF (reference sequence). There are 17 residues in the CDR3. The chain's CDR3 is CATSTFSTGGFRNEQFF. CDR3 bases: TGTGCCACCAGCACCTTCTCTACCGGGGGATTTAGGAATGAGCAGTTCTTC.

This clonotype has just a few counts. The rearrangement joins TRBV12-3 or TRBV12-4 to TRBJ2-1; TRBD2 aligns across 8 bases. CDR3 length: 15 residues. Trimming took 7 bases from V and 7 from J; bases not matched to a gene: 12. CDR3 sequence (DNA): TGTGCCAGCAACCAGAGGGCGGGGGGTACAAATGAGCAGTTCTTC. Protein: CASNQRAGGTNEQFF.

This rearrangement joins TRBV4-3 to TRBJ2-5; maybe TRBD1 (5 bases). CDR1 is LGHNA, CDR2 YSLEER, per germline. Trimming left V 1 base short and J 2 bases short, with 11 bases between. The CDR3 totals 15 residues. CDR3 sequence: CASSQGSDSQETQYF. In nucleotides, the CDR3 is TGCGCCAGCAGCCAAGGGTCAGACAGTCAAGAGACCCAGTACTTC.

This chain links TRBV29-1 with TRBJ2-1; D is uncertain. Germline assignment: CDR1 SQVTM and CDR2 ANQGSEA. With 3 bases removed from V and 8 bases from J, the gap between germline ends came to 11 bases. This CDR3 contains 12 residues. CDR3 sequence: CSVDEGIDEQFF. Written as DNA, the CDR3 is TGCAGCGTTGATGAAGGGATCGATGAGCAGTTCTTC.

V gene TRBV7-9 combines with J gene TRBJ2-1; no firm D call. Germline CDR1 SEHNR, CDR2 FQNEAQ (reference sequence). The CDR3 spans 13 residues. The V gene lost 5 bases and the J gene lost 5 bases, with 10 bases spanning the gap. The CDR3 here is CASSLVYDNEQFF. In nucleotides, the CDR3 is TGTGCCAGCAGCCTAGTTTACGACAATGAGCAGTTCTTC.

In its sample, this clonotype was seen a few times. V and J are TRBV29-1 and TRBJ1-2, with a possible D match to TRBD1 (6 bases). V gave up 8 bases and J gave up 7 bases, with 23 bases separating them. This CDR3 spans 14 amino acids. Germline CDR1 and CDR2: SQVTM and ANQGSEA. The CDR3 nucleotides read TGCAGCTCAGAGAACAGGGATGGAACTACTGGCTACACCTTC. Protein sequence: CSSENRDGTTGYTF.

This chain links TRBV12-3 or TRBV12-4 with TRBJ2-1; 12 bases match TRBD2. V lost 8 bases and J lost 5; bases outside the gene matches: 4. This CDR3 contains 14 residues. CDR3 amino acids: CASLRLAGDNEQFF. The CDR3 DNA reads TGTGCCAGCCTACGACTAGCGGGGGACAATGAGCAGTTCTTC.

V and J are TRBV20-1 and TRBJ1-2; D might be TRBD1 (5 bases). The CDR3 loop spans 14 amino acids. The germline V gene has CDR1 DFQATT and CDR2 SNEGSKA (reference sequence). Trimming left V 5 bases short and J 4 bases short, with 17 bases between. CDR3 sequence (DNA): TGCAGTGCTCAAACCGGGACTCACCCCTATGGCTACACCTTC. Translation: CSAQTGTHPYGYTF.

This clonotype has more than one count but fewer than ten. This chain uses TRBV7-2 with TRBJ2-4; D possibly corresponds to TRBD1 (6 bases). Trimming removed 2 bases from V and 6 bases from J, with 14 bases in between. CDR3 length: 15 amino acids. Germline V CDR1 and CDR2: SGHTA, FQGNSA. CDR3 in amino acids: CASSLSRTGRNIQYF. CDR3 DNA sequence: TGTGCCAGCAGCTTAAGCAGAACAGGGAGAAACATTCAGTACTTC.

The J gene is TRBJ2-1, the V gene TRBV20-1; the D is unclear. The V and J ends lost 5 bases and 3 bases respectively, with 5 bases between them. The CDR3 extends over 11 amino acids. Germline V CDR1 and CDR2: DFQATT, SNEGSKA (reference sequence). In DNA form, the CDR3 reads TGCAGTGCTCCTTTCTACAATGAGCAGTTCTTC. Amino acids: CSAPFYNEQFF.